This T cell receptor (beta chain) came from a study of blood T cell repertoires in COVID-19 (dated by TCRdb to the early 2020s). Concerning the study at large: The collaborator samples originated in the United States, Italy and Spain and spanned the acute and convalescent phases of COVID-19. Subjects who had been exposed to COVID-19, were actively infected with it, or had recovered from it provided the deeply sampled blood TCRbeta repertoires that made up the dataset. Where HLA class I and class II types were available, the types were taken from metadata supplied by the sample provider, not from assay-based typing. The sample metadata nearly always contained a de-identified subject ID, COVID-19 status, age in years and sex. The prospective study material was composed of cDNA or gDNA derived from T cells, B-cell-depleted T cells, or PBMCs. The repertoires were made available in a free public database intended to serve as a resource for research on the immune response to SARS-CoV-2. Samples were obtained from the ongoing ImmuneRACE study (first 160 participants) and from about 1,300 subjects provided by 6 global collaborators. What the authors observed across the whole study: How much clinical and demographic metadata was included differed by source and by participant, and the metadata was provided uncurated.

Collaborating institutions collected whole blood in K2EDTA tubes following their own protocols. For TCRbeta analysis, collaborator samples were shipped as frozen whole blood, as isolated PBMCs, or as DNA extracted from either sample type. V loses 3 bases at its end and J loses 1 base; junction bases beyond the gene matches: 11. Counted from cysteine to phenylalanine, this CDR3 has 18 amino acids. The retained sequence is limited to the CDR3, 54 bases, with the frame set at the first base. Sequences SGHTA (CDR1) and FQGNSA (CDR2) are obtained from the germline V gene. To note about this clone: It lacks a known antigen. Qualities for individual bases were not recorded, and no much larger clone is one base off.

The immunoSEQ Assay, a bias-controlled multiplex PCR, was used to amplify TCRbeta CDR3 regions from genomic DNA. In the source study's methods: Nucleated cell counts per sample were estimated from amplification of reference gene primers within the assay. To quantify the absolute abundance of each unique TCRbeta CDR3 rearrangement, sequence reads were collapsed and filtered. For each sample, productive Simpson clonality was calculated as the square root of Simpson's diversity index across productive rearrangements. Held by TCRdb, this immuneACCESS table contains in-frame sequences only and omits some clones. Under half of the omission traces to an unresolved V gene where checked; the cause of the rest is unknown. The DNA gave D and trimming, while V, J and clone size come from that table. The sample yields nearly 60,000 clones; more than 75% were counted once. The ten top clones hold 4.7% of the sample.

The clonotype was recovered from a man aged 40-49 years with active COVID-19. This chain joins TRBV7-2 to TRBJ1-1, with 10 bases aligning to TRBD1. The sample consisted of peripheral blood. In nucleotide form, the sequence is TGTGCCAGCAGCTTGAGGGGGACAGGGGCTATCGGGAACACTGAAGCTTTCTTT. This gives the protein CASSLRGTGAIGNTEAFF.